The 3 T cell receptor beta chains below come from one sample, sequenced in a study of T cell repertoires in cytomegalovirus infection. MiXCR, run by TCRdb on the reads, gives a single entry per CDR3 protein. The repertoire consists of fewer than 550,000 distinct CDR3 sequences, with 30% to 40% occurring once and the leading ten covering roughly 13%. Sequencing was done on a sample of PBMCs. These receptors were taken from a human donor in good health (CMV status not recorded). Some clones in this sample may be carry-over from other donors' samples.

CDR3 sequence reads: CSAKLAGGRRVLDTQYF. DNA for the CDR3: TGCAGTGCTAAGTTGGCGGGGGGGCGTAGAGTACTAGATACGCAGTATTTT. The rearrangement links TRBV20-1 to TRBJ2-3, with 9 bases aligning to TRBD2. The V gene end was trimmed by 4 bases and the J gene end by 5 bases; junction bases not matched to a gene: 16. The CDR3 runs 17 residues. From germline, CDR1 is DFQATT and CDR2 SNEGSKA (reference sequence).

A word on this clonotype: A much larger clone differs by one base, so this may be a read error. The chain has TRBV28 and TRBJ1-4, with a possible D match to TRBD1 (5 bases). Germline values: CDR1 MDHEN, CDR2 SYDVKM. This CDR3 contains 14 residues. The CDR3 spells CASSSRVRNEKRFF. The CDR3 DNA sequence: TGTGCCAGCAGTTCCAGGGTCCGTAATGAAAAACGGTTTTTT.

This clonotype was recorded many times. The chain's CDR3 is CASSLQGAPGGYTF. DNA of the CDR3: TGTGCCAGCAGCTTACAGGGGGCGCCTGGGGGCTACACCTTC. J is TRBJ1-2 and V is TRBV7-2; TRBD1 agrees at 8 bases. V shed 2 bases, J shed 8 bases, and the junction held 7 bases outside the gene matches. Germline CDR1 is SGHTA and CDR2 is FQGNSA. The CDR3 covers 14 residues.